This T cell receptor beta chain appears in the sequencing data of a study of cytomegalovirus exposure and HLA in healthy donors (dated by TCRdb to the late 2010s). Background on the whole study: The 500 to 800 repertoires of the first cohort and the 95 to 150 validation repertoires were produced on the same platform, according to a later analysis. The study aimed to test whether signatures of past pathogen exposure could be identified by cataloging public T cell receptors. Along with the approximately 620-subject first cohort, a separate validation cohort of around 120 different subjects was used. To predict cytomegalovirus infection status, the study brought together high-throughput TCR immunosequencing, statistical association of individual TCRs with disease status, and machine learning.

The donors were included in the validation cohort of approximately 130 subjects, a group kept apart from the roughly 700-subject first cohort. What the authors observed across the whole study: In the study, some 160 TCR beta chains were listed as associated with cytomegalovirus. The validation cohort had no HLA typing available for a later analysis, so co-occurrence within that cohort was assessed over all 120 or so repertoires. While some public TCRs were present in many individuals, most TCR sequences turned up only very rarely across donors. A few of the identified cytomegalovirus-associated TCR beta chains were confirmed in vitro to be specific for cytomegalovirus antigens. The authors suggested that the approach could potentially be generalized to other disease states and immunological phenotypes. Cytomegalovirus status was reported to be diagnosed by the classifier with high specificity and sensitivity in both the original and validation cohorts. In a later analysis, TCRs clustered in the first cohort were found to also tend to co-occur in the 120 or so validation repertoires, with 85% to 95% of cluster scores above 0.

Library prep was done by the immunoSEQ multiplex PCR assay. From the authors' description of their analysis: A statistical classification framework was built to diagnose cytomegalovirus status from the catalog of TCR beta chain sequences. Not all clones reach the TCRdb copy of this immuneACCESS table, which keeps in-frame sequences only. Checked studies attribute under half of the gap to unresolved V genes and leave the rest unexplained. That table gives V, J and clone size, and the DNA gave D and trimming. The sample records under 75,000 clones, around 93% of which are singletons. The top ten clonotypes cover over 4% of the sample. Of note for this clone: Its antigen remains unidentified. No base qualities exist here, and no much larger clone lies one base off it.

CDR1 and CDR2, looked up from the germline V gene, are MNHEY and SVGAGI. V and J lose 1 base and 5 bases, and a span of 11 bases separates them. Measured from the cysteine to the phenylalanine, the CDR3 is 14 residues long. Only the CDR3 DNA stays, 42 bases, in frame from base 1. The clonotype comes from a man in his late teens or twenties in good health and CMV-seropositive. The sequence joins TRBV6-5 to TRBJ2-5; D gene: possibly TRBD2, on 7 matching bases. Specimen: PBMCs. The DNA reads as follows: TGTGCCAGCAGTTACTGGGGGGGCTTTGAGACCCAGTACTTC. It codes for CASSYWGGFETQYF.